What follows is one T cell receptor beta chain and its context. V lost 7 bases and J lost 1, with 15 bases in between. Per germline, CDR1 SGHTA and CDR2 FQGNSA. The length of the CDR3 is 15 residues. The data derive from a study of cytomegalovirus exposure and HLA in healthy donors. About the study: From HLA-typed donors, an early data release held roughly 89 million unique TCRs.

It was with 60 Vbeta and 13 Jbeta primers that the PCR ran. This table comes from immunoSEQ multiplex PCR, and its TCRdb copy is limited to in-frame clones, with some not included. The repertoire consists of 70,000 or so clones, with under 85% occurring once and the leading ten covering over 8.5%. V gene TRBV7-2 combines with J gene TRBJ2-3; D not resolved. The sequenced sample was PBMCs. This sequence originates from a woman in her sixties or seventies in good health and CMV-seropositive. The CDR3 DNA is TGTGCCAGCACCCTAGGTGGCCGACGCACAGATACGCAGTATTTT. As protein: CASTLGGRRTDTQYF.